This T cell receptor beta chain comes out of a study of memory CD4+ T cells and cytomegalovirus serostatus. Sequencing was performed with immunoSEQ multiplex PCR; in TCRdb, only in-frame clones are kept and a portion is missing. The table has 50,000 to 65,000 clones, about 80% seen once. After removal of 4 bases from V and 7 bases from J, the junction contained 7 bases not matched to a gene. This CDR3 comprises 13 residues. CDR1 is SGHRS, CDR2 YFSETQ, per germline. The sort gate was single viable CD3+CD4+CD8-CD45RO+ cells for memory CD4+ T cells. What was sequenced was memory CD4+ T cells from blood. This sequence joins TRBV5-1 and TRBJ1-2, with TRBD1 matching 7 bases. The receptor was isolated from an adult in good health and CMV-seropositive. The CDR3 DNA reads TGCGCCAGCAGCACCCGACAGGGATTTGGCTACACCTTC. Translating it yields CASSTRQGFGYTF.